This TCR beta chain came from a study of T cell repertoires in cytomegalovirus infection. Whole-study context: Shared public TCR beta signatures pointed to both CMV infection and a matching HLA type. The study's findings and limits: HLA-C-restricted, CMV-specific TCR beta clonotypes were dominant ex vivo. Carriage of CMV together with the relevant HLA was identifiable through cumulative public TCR beta family frequency.

J was trimmed by 9 bases and V by 8 bases; bases with no gene match: 3. CDR1 and CDR2 from the germline V gene are LNHNV and YYDKDF (reference sequence). The CDR3 has 10 amino acids. Using its own MiXCR run on the reads, TCRdb lists one record per CDR3 protein. Of about 140,000 distinct CDR3 sequences listed, under 8.5% are singletons. Details on this clonotype: Its antigen is undetermined.

This receptor was taken from a human donor in good health (CMV status not recorded). Some clones in this sample may be carry-over from other donors' samples. Sequences were obtained from PBMCs. V gene TRBV15 combines with J gene TRBJ2-5, with 7 nucleotides matching TRBD1. As DNA, the CDR3 is TGTGCCACCGGGACAGTACCCCAGTACTTC. This encodes CATGTVPQYF.